This TCR beta chain was sequenced for a study of blood T cell repertoires in COVID-19. Sequencing used immunoSEQ multiplex PCR; TCRdb keeps in-frame clones, though not all of them. Altogether about 120,000 clones are present, about 90% being singletons, with the ten largest covering roughly 4%. Deletions cut 1 base from V and 3 bases from J, with 13 bases between. The V gene's germline CDR1 is SGHTA and CDR2 FQGNSA. The CDR3 has 17 residues. The source is a woman aged 55 to 70 with COVID-19, enrolled during active disease. The sample was peripheral blood. The gene calls are TRBV7-2 and TRBJ1-6; D might be TRBD1 (5 bases). The CDR3 bases are TGTGCCAGCAGCTTAGGGGGCAGCCGGGTCTATAATTCACCCCTCCACTTT. Translation: CASSLGGSRVYNSPLHF.